The present T cell receptor beta chain was sequenced within a study of T cell changes during pregnancy in multiple sclerosis. The trim removed 1 base at V and 5 bases at J, leaving 1 base unmatched. Germline CDR1 is SGHVS and CDR2 is FQNEAQ. The CDR3 contains 15 residues. Produced via immunoSEQ multiplex PCR; TCRdb's table is partial and in-frame only. The repertoire includes 35,000 to 55,000 clones, 80% to 95% of them detected once, and approximately 2% sits in the top ten. The origin of this receptor is a female donor with multiple sclerosis, enrolled in a pregnancy study. The J gene is TRBJ2-5, the V gene TRBV7-8, with 13 bases fitting TRBD2. Sample: peripheral blood, taken in the third trimester of pregnancy. The CDR3: CASSLGTSGSETQYF. CDR3 bases: TGTGCCAGCAGCTTAGGGACTAGCGGGAGTGAGACCCAGTACTTC.